This T cell receptor beta chain was observed in a study of cytomegalovirus exposure and HLA in healthy donors (TCRdb year 2017). For context, the study as a whole: An earlier analysis of 587 of the donors reported approximately 260 Gb of sequence data and 95 million to 130 million unique TCR beta sequences obtained from 150 million to 200 million T cells. Roughly 300 gigabases of sequencing data and approximately 85 million unique TCR sequences were included in an early release covering around 600 HLA-typed donors. Of the roughly 430 genotyped donors, around 81% fell in the genetic ancestry cluster associated with self-reported Caucasian donors. The aim of the study was to test whether cataloging public T cell receptors could identify signatures of past pathogen exposure. Using immunosequencing, the study profiled T cell repertoires from around 670 subjects and related those repertoires to cytomegalovirus serostatus. A separate validation cohort of roughly 110 different subjects was used in addition to the roughly 620-subject first cohort. The study combined high-throughput TCR immunosequencing, statistical association of individual TCRs with disease status, and machine learning to predict cytomegalovirus infection status. In a later analysis, previously published TCR beta repertoires from 670 or so donors were re-analyzed and high-resolution HLA genotyping was added so that TCR occurrence patterns could be studied. Rather than using new phenotypic data, the later analysis identified candidate immune exposures from TCR beta sequences and from how often those sequences occurred across donors. An earlier analysis of 587 of the donors used high-throughput TCR beta sequencing to judge whether each TCR beta V gene segment behaved as functional or pseudogenic. Alongside the repertoire data, information on donor age, sex, ethnicity and CMV serostatus was compiled. Genome-wide SNP genotypes for about 60% of the roughly 700 donors were used in a later genetic analysis, which treated that subset as a discovery cohort. Every repertoire in the discovery cohort had been generated on one and the same sequencing platform. Class I and class II HLA loci were covered by the typing at four-digit resolution. Typing coverage differed by locus: A, B, C, DRB1 and DQB1 were typed in about 629-630 donors, DQA1 in about 500, DPA1 in around 610, and DPB1 in 472. A handful of DR-DQ haplotypes were handled as single units for association and clustering because linkage in the cohort was strong. Among a few hundred genotyped donors of the cohort, an average of about 240,000 unique TCR beta nucleotide sequences were sequenced per donor, around a sixth of them non-productive. Overall study outcomes, separate from this receptor: Presence/absence analyses assumed roughly uniform sequencing depth across donors, an assumption that may not hold. At a false discovery rate of 0.05, a later analysis linked 16,000 or so TCR beta sequences to specific HLA alleles. According to a later analysis, most CMV-associated TCR beta chains appeared to be HLA-restricted, and the HLA associations seemed to be driven largely by CMV exposure. It was suggested by the authors that the approach could potentially be generalized to other disease states and immunological phenotypes. The study gave a list of under 200 TCR beta chains associated with cytomegalovirus. The only immune exposure information available for the cohort was CMV serostatus. Strong co-occurrence of HLA alleles, especially DR and DQ, made assigning TCR associations to individual alleles difficult. HLA typing was unavailable for some donors at each locus, so association tests used only the typed subset. A few of the identified cytomegalovirus-associated TCR beta chains were confirmed in vitro to be specific for cytomegalovirus antigens. The earlier analysis of 450 to 700 of the donors excluded over 15 rarely observed V segments, including chromosome 9 orphons, because counts were too low. Several of the top co-occurrence clusters appeared to be linked to parvovirus B19, influenza, CMV and Epstein-Barr virus, according to a later analysis. In an earlier analysis of several hundred of the donors, most TCR beta V segments were observed in productive rearrangements about 87% or about 30% of the time, broadly matching IMGT annotations. The classifier was reported to diagnose cytomegalovirus status with high specificity and sensitivity in both the original cohort and the validation cohort. A further reported finding was that TCR beta sequences accurately predicted the HLA-A and HLA-B alleles for most subjects in the first cohort. In a later genetic analysis, fewer N-insertions in productive TCRs were reported among donors in an Asian-associated ancestry cluster than the roughly 710-donor mean. The cohort was sequenced for TCR beta chains only, and without alpha or paired-chain data the features that could be detected were limited. In a later analysis, HLA-associated TCR beta chains showed more clonal expansion and lower generation probabilities than non-associated chains that were equally common. In a later genetic analysis, a missense DCLRE1C variant was associated with V-gene and J-gene trimming of TCR beta chains, and the association was replicated in an independent cohort. In a later analysis, TCR association rates were found to vary across HLA loci, with the most associated TCRs seen for DRB1 alleles and the fewest for HLA-C alleles. A cluster of highly shared sequence variants was judged likely to represent a technical artifact of the sequencing pipeline. The 87-base-pair reads could not distinguish some IMGT-functional V segments, including TRBV6-2 and TRBV6-3, so those segments were excluded. Most TCR sequences were observed very rarely across donors, whereas some public TCRs were present in many individuals. Linkage disequilibrium might explain the correlated functional status among segregating V segments, but an unknown experimental factor could not be excluded.

The cohort was made up of 500 to 800 healthy bone marrow donors. At the time of sampling, every cohort member was nominally healthy, though immune exposures that went unrecorded were likely present. The donor tested CMV seropositive and was one of the 289 seropositive cohort members. A peripheral blood sample was collected from each donor, and TCR beta sequencing was performed on peripheral blood mononuclear cells. Genomic DNA extraction from the blood cell samples was performed with the Qiagen DNeasy Blood Extraction Kit. Comments on this clone: Its binding antigen is unknown. Base qualities were left out, and no much larger clone turns up one base away.

The library was obtained by the immunoSEQ multiplex PCR assay. For the multiplex PCR, a mixture combining 60 forward primers for TCR Vbeta segments and 13 reverse primers for TCR Jbeta segments was used. The CDR3 region of rearranged TCR beta genes was amplified from genomic DNA by a multiplex PCR assay. The Illumina HiSeq System was used to sequence the amplified TCR beta libraries as 87-base-pair reads. As for the original processing: In a later analysis, approximately 74 million unique TCR beta chains were counted across the 690 or so repertoires, and about 9.9 million of these chains were shared by at least two donors. A nearest-neighbor algorithm error-corrected the raw reads and collapsed the reads into unique sequences, merging closely related sequences to remove PCR and sequencing errors. CDR3 sequences were aligned to IMGT reference sequences to assign V, D and J gene segments. For a sequence to be retained, a match of at least six nucleotides was required to both a V gene segment and a J gene segment. A rearrangement was called productive if the CDR3 had no stop codons and remained in frame with V and J, and every other rearrangement was called non-productive. Following IMGT convention, CDR3 was defined as the stretch from the second conserved V-encoded cysteine to the conserved J-encoded phenylalanine. In an earlier analysis of 550 to 650 of the donors, sequences lacking an unambiguous match to a single V gene segment were excluded. In an earlier analysis of approximately 560 of the donors, a V segment was called functional when productive rearrangements were above 56.7%, and segregating when the standard deviation between donors exceeded 5%. To diagnose cytomegalovirus status from the catalog of TCR beta chain sequences, a statistical classification framework was built. V and J gene assignment, in a later analysis, came from comparing TCR nucleotide sequences with IMGT/GENE-DB human TR gene sequences. The TCRdist pipeline was used in a later analysis to assign CDR3 sequences and most-parsimonious VDJ recombination scenarios. A later analysis defined each TCR beta chain by its CDR3 amino acid sequence plus V-gene family, and excluded reads lacking a unique V-gene family. As a way to deal with suspected cross-contamination and a sequencing artifact, a later analysis dropped 592 nucleotide sequences that were highly shared and had low generation probability. For each public chain, a later analysis derived a clonal expansion index from normalized ranks of inferred template counts within each repertoire. In a later analysis, generation probabilities were computed using a VDJ recombination model fitted to out-of-frame rearrangements, and the results were checked against IGoR. In a later analysis, hypergeometric tests were used to score TCR-TCR, TCR-HLA and TCR-CMV co-occurrence, with a repertoire-size bias correction applied to TCR pairs. In a later analysis, false discovery rates were estimated by permuting HLA or CMV assignments 20 times. A later analysis grouped co-occurring TCRs with DBSCAN, adding TCRdist sequence similarity when clustering within HLA-allele-positive subsets. Repertoires with fewer than 30,000 or more than 120,000 public chains were left out of co-occurrence clustering, as were five repertoires with anomalous nucleotide sharing. TCRdb's version of the immuneACCESS table is confined to in-frame rearrangements and falls short of the full clone set. An unresolved V gene accounts for under half of the shortfall where checked; the remainder is of unknown origin. Clone size and the V and J calls come from that table; the DNA yielded D and trimming. A total of 120,000 or so clones appear in this sample, more than 80% of them only once. The ten top clones hold about 8.9% of the sample.

Relative to germline, V is 4 bases shorter and J is 5 bases shorter, with 17 bases between their ends. From the cysteine through the phenylalanine, the CDR3 covers 15 amino acids. The only DNA kept is the CDR3, 45 bases in frame from the first base. According to the germline V gene, CDR1 reads MGHRA and CDR2 reads YSYEKL. The source of this sequence is a man aged 25 to 40 in good health and CMV-seropositive. Material for sequencing was PBMCs. Rearrangement joined TRBV4-1 to TRBJ1-1, and the D gene may be TRBD1, 6 bases matching. The CDR3 protein sequence reads: CASSPSAGARTEAFF. The sequenced DNA is TGCGCCAGCAGCCCCTCCGCGGGGGCGCGAACTGAAGCTTTCTTT.